These T cell receptor beta chains were read from a single sample in a study of blood T cell repertoires in COVID-19. Clones were read by immunoSEQ multiplex PCR, and TCRdb kept only the in-frame ones, dropping some. The sample lists around 180,000 clones; about 81% were seen once. Sequences were obtained from peripheral blood. These TCRs come from an elderly woman with COVID-19, enrolled during active disease. The CDR3 runs from the conserved cysteine through the conserved F or W. The D gene is left open where the match is weak. The size of a clone is reported for some rows only, either as once, few or many, or as a class for expanded clones.

-,-,TRBV9,TRBJ2-7,CASSPAWGKAGYEQYF,TGTGCCAGCAGCCCTGCATGGGGAAAAGCGGGTTACGAGCAGTACTTC
TRBD1,-,TRBV4-1,TRBJ2-7,CASSYGTGPYEQYF,TGCGCCAGCAGCTACGGGACAGGGCCCTACGAGCAGTACTTC
-,once,TRBV19,TRBJ2-4,CASTAAIGGNIQYF,TGTGCCAGTACTGCGGCAATTGGTGGAAACATTCAGTACTTC
-,-,TRBV6-1,TRBJ1-2,CASSESGPYGYTF,TGTGCCAGCAGTGAATCAGGGCCCTATGGCTACACCTTC
TRBD1,-,TRBV11-1,TRBJ1-2,CASSLQGVDGYTF,TGTGCCAGCAGCCTCCAGGGGGTAGATGGCTACACCTTC
-,-,TRBV5-1,TRBJ1-3,CASTTQEPSSGNTIYF,TGCGCCAGCACGACACAGGAACCGAGCTCTGGAAACACCATATATTTT
TRBD1,-,TRBV5-4,TRBJ1-2,CASSLQGVEGLGYTF,TGTGCCAGCAGCCTTCAGGGGGTTGAAGGCCTTGGCTACACCTTC
TRBD2,-,TRBV7-2,TRBJ2-1,CASSNDGGGHNEQFF,TGTGCCAGCAGTAACGACGGGGGGGGACACAATGAGCAGTTCTTC
TRBD2,-,TRBV5-1,TRBJ2-1,CASSLAASAGAGSYNEQFF,TGCGCCAGCAGCTTGGCCGCTTCAGCGGGGGCCGGATCCTACAATGAGCAGTTCTTC
-,once,TRBV7-9,TRBJ1-6,CASSRRDSPLHF,TGTGCCAGCAGCCGCAGGGATTCACCCCTCCACTTT
TRBD2,-,TRBV3-1/TRBV3-2,TRBJ2-7,CASSQGRLAGGYEQYF,TGTGCCAGCAGCCAAGGGCGGCTAGCGGGAGGGTACGAGCAGTACTTC
-,-,TRBV10-1,TRBJ2-7,CASSEQGKQYF,TGCGCCAGCAGTGAACAGGGCAAGCAGTACTTC
TRBD1,-,TRBV10-3,TRBJ2-6,CAISTGGVGSGANVLTF,TGTGCCATCAGTACAGGGGGCGTAGGGTCTGGGGCCAACGTCCTGACTTTC
TRBD2,-,TRBV30,TRBJ2-5,CAWSVWTSRETQYF,TGTGCCTGGAGTGTATGGACTAGCCGGGAGACCCAGTACTTC
-,-,TRBV21-1,TRBJ2-1,CASSKGSGGAYNEQFF,TGTGCCAGCAGCAAAGGGAGCGGGGGGGCCTACAATGAGCAGTTCTTC
-,-,TRBV6-6,TRBJ2-7,CASSYPRSYEQYF,TGTGCCAGCAGTTACCCCAGGTCCTACGAGCAGTACTTC
-,-,TRBV10-1,TRBJ2-7,CASRGVCYEQYF,TGCGCCAGCAGAGGGGTGTGCTACGAGCAGTACTTC
-,once,TRBV19,TRBJ2-6,CASTHSGTPNSGANVLTF,TGTGCCAGTACTCATTCCGGGACACCGAACTCTGGGGCCAACGTCCTGACTTTC
-,-,TRBV10-3,TRBJ2-7,CAISDMGLGEQYF,TGTGCCATCAGTGATATGGGGCTTGGCGAGCAGTACTTC
-,-,TRBV4-2,TRBJ2-3,CASSQAWPADTQYF,TGTGCCAGCAGCCAGGCCTGGCCCGCAGATACGCAGTATTTT
TRBD1,-,TRBV5-4,TRBJ1-4,CASSLDRGDEKLFF,TGTGCCAGCAGCTTGGACAGGGGCGATGAAAAACTGTTTTTT
-,-,TRBV13,TRBJ1-2,CASTGRQANYGYTF,TGTGCCAGCACGGGCCGACAGGCAAATTATGGCTACACCTTC
-,-,TRBV28,TRBJ2-1,CATRGFLSRDEQFF,TGTGCCACCCGGGGGTTCTTATCACGGGATGAGCAGTTCTTC
-,few,TRBV28,TRBJ2-2,CACRRTNTGELFF,TGTGCCTGCAGGCGGACGAACACCGGGGAGCTGTTTTTT
-,-,TRBV13,TRBJ2-5,CASSLVARQKTQYF,TGTGCCAGCAGCTTAGTGGCTAGGCAAAAGACCCAGTACTTC
TRBD1,-,TRBV5-1,TRBJ2-3,CASSPTGGADTQYF,TGCGCCAGCAGCCCGACAGGGGGCGCAGATACGCAGTATTTT
TRBD1,-,TRBV6-5,TRBJ1-2,CASSTQDRGSRGYTF,TGTGCCAGCAGCACACAGGACAGGGGATCACGGGGCTACACCTTC